The clone carrying this T cell receptor (beta chain) has just a few counts. Its antigen is currently unknown. Both TCR beta VDJ combination and CDR3 sequence profiling were carried out. Genomic DNA was the template for this profiling. TCRdb itself ran the reads through MiXCR, one entry per CDR3 protein. The sample carries about 250,000 distinct CDR3 sequences, around 43% recorded once. The data belong to a study of CD8+CD57+ T cells in acquired aplastic anemia. Study summary: The DNA of sorted CD4+ and CD8+ cells averaged 3.2 ug.

This CDR3 has 15 amino acids. Germline CDR1 reads LGHNA; CDR2 reads YSLEER. The V and J ends lost 2 bases and 0 bases respectively, with 11 bases between them. Selection for sequencing was limited to patients who had shown CD8+CD57+ cell expansion by flow cytometry. Severe acquired aplastic anemia was present in every patient. Study-wide points: Significant differences in CD8+ Simpson's diversity were not observed between patients and controls. The study identified about 30 CD8+ CDR3 sequences shared by patients and controls.

V gene TRBV4-3 combines with J gene TRBJ2-7; D may be TRBD1 (7 bases). The TCR originated in a human donor with aplastic anemia. The sequenced material came from sorted CD4+, CD8+, or CD8+CD57+ T cells (not recorded which) from PBMCs. The CDR3 here is CASSQTQGGSYEQYF. CDR3 sequence (DNA): TGCGCCAGCAGCCAAACCCAGGGGGGCTCCTACGAGCAGTACTTC.